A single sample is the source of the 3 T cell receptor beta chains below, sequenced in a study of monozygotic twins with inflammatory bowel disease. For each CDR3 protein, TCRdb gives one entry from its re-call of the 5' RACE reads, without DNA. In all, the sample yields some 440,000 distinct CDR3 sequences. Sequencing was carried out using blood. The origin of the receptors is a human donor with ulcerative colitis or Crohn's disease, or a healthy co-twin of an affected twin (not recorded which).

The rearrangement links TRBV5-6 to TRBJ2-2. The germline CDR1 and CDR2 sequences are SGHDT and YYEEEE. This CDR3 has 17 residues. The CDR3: CASSLERPRGGTGELFF.

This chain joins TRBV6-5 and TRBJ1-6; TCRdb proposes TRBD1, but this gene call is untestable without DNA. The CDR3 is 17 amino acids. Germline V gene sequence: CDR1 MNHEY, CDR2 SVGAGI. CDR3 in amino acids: CASSFRTESSYNSPLHF.

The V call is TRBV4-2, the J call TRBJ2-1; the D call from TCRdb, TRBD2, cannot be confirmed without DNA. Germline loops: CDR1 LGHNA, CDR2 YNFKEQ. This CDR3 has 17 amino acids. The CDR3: CASSQGLAGGLYNEQFF.